This T cell receptor (beta chain) was documented in a study of T cells in Graves' hyperthyroidism and ophthalmopathy. V was pared by 6 bases and J by 7 bases, with 8 bases of the junction left unmatched. The CDR3 is made up of 15 amino acids. Amplification of TCR beta CDR3 regions used RNA as the template. HTBI primers were employed in a first-round RT-PCR of the TCR CDR3. TCRdb reanalysed the multiplex PCR reads using MiXCR and keeps one entry per CDR3 protein. The sample lists over 300,000 distinct CDR3 sequences; over 11% were seen once. This clonotype was counted ten times or more. The source material was blood. J is TRBJ2-1 and V is TRBV12-3 or TRBV12-4; 11 bases map to TRBD2. The sequence was collected from an older woman with Graves' hyperthyroidism. The DNA for the CDR3 is TGTGCCAGCAGGGTTAGCGGGAGGGCGGGGAATGAGCAGTTCTTC. Its protein is CASRVSGRAGNEQFF.